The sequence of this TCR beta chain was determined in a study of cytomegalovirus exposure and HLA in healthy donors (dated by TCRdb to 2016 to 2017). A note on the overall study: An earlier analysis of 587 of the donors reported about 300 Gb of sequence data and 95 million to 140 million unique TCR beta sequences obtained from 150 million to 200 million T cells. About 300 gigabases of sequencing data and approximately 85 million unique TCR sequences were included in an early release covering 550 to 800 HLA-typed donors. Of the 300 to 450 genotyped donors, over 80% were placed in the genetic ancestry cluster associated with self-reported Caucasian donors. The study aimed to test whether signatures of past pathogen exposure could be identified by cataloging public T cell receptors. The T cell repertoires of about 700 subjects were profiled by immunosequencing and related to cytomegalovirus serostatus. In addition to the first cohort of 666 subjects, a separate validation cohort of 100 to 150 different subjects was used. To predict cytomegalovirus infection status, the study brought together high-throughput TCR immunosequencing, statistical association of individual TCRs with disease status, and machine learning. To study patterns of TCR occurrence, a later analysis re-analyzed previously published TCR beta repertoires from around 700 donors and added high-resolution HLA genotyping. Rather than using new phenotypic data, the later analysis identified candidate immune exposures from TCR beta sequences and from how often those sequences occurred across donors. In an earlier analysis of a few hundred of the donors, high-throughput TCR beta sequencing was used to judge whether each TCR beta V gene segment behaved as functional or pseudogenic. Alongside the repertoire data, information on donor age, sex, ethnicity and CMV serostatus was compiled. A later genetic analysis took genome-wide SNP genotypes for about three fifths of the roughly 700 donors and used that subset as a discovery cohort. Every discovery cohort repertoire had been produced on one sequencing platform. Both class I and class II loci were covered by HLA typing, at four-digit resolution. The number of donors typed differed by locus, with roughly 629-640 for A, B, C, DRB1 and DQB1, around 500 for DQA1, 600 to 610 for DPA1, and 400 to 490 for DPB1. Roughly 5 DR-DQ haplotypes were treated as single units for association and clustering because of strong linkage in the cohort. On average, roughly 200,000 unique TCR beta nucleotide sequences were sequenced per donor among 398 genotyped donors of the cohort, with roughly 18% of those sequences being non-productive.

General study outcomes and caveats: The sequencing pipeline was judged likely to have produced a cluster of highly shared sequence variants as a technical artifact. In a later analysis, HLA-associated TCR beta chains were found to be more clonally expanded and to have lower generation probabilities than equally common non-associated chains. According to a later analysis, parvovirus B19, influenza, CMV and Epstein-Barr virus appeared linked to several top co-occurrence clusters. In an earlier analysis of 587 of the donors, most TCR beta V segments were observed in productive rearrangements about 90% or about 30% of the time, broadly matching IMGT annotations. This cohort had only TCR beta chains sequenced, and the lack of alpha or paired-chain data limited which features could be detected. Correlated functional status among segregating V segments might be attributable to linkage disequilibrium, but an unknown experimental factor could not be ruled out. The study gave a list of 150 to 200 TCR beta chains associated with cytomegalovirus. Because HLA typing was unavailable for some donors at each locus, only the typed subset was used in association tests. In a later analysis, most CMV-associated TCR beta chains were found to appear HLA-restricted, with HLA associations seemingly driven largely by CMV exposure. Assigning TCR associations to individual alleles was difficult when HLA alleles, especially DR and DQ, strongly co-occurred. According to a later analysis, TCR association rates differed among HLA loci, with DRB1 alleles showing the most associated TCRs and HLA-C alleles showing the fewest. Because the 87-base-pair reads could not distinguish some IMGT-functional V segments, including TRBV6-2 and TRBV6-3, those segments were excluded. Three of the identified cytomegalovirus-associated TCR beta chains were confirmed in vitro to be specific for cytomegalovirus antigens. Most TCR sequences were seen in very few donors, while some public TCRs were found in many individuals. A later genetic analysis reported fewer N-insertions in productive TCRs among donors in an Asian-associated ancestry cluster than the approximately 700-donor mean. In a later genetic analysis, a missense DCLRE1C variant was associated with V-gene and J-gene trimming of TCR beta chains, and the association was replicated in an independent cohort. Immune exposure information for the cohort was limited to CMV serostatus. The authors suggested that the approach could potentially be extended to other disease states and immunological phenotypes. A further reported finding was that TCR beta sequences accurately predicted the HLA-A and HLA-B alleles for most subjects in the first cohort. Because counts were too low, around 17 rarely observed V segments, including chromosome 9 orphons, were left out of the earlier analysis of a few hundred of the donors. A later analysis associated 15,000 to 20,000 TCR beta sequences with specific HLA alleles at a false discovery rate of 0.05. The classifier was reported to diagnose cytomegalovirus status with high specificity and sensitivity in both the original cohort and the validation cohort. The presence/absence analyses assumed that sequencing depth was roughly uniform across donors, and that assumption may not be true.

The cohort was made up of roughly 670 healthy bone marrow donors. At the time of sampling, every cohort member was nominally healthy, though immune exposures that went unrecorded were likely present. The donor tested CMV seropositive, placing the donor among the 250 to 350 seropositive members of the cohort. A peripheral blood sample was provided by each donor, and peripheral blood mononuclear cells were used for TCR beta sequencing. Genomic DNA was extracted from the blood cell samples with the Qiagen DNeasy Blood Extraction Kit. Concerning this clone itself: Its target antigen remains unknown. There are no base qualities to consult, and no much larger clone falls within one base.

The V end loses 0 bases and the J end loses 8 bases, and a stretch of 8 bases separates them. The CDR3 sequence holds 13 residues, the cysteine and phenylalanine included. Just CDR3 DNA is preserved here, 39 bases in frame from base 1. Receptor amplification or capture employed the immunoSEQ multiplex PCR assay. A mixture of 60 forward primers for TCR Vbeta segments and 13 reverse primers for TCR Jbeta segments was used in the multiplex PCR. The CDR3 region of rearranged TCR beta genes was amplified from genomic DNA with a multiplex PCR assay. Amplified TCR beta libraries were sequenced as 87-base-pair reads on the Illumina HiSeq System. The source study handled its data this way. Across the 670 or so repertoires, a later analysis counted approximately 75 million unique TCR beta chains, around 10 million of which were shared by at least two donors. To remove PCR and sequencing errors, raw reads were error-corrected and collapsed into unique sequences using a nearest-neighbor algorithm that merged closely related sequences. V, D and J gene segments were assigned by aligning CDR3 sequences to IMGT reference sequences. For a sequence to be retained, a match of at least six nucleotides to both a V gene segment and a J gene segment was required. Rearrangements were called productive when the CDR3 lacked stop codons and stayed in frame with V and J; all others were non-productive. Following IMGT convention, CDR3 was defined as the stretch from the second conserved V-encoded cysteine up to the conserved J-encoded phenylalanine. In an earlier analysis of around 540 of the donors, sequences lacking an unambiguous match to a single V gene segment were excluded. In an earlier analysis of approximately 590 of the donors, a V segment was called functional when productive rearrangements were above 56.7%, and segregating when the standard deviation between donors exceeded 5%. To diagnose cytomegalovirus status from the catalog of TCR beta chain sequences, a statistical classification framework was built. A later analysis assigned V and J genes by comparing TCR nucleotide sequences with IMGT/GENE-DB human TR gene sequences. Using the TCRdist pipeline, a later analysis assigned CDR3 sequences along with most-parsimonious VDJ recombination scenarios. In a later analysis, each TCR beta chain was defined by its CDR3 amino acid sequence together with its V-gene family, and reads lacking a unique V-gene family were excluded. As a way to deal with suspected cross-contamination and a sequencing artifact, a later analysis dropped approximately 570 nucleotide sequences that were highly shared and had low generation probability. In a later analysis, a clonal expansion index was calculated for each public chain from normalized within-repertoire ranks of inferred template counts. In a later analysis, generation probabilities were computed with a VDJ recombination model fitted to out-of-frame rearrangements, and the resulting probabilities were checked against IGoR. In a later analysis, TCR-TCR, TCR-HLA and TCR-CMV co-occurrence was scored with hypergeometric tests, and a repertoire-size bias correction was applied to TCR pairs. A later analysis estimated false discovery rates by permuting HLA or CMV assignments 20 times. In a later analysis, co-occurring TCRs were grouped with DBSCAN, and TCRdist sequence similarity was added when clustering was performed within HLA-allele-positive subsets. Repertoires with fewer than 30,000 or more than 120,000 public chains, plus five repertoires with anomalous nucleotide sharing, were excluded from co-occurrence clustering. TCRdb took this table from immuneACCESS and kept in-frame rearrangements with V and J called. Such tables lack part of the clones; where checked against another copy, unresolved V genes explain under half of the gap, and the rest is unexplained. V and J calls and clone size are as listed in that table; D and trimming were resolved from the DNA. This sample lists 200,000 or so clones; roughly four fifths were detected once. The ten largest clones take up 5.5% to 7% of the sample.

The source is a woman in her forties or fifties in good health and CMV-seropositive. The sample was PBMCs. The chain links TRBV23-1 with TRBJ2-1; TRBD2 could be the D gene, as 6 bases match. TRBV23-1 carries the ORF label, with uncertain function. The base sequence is TGCGCCAGCAGTCAATCGAGGAGGGATGAGCAGTTCTTC. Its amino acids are CASSQSRRDEQFF.